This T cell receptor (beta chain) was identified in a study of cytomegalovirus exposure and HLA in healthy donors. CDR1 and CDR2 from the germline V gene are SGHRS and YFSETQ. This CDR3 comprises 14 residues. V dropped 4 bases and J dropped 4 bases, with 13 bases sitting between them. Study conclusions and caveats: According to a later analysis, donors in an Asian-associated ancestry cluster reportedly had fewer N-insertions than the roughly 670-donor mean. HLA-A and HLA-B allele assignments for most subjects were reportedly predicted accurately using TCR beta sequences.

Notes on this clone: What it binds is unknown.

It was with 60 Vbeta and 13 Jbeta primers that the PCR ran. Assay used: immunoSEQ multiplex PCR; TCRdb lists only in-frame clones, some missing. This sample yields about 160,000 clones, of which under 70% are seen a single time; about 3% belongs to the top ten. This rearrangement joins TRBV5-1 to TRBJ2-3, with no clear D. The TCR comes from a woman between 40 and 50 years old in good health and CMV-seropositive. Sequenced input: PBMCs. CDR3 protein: CASSRELPPDTQYF. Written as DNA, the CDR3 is TGCGCCAGCAGCCGCGAGCTCCCGCCAGATACGCAGTATTTT.